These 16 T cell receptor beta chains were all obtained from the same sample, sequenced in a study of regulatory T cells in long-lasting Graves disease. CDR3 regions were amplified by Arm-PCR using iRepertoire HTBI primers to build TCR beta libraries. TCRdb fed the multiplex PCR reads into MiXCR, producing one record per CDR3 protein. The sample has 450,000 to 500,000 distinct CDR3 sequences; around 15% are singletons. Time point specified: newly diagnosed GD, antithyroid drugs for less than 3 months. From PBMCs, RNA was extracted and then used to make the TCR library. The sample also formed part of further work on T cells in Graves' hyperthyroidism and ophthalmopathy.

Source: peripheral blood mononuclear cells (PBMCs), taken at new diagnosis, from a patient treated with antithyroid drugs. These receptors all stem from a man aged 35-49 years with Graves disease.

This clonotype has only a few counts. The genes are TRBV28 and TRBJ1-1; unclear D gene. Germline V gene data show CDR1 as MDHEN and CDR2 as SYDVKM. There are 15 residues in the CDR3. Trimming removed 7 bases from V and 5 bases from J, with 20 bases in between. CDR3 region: CASNQRRGEGTEAFF. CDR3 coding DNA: TGTGCCAGCAACCAAAGGCGGGGTGAGGGAACTGAAGCTTTCTTT.

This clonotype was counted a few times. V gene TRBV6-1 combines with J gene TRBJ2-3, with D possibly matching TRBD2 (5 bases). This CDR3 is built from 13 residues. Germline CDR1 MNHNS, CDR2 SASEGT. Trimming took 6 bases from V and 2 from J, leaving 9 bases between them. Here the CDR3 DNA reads TGTGCCAGCAGATCGGGGAACACAGATACGCAGTATTTT. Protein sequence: CASRSGNTDTQYF.

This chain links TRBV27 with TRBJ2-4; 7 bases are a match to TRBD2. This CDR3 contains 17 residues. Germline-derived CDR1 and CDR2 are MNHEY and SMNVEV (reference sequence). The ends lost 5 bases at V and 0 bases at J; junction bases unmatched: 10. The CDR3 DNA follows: TGTGCCAGCAGTCCCCGGGGGGACCCCCTAGCCAAAAACATTCAGTACTTC. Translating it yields CASSPRGDPLAKNIQYF.

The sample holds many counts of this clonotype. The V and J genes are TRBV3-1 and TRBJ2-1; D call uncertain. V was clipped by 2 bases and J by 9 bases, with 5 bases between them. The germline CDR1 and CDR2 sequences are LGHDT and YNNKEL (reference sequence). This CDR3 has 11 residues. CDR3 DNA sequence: TGTGCCAGCAGCCAATCCCCTGAGCAGTTCTTC. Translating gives CASSQSPEQFF.

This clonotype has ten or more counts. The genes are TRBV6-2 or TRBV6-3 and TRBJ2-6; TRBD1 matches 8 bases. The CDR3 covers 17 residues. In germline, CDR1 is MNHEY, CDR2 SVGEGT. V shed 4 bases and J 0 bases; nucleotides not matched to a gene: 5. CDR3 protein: CASSLIDRGSGANVLTF. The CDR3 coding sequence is TGTGCCAGCAGTTTAATAGACAGGGGCTCTGGGGCCAACGTCCTGACTTTC.

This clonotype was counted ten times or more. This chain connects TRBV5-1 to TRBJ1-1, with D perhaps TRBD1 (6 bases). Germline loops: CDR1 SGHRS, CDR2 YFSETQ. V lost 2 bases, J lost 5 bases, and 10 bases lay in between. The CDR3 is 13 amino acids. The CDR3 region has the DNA TGCGCCAGCAGCTTACAGGGCCGAACTGAAGCTTTCTTT. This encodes CASSLQGRTEAFF.

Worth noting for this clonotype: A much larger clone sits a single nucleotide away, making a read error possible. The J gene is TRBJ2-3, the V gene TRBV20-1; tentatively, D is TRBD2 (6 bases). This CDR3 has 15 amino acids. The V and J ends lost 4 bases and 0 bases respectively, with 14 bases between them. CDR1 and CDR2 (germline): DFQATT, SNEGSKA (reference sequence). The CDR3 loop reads CSAKFGTSSTDTQYF. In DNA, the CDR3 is TGCAGTGCTAAATTTGGGACTTCTAGCACAGATACGCAGTATTTT.

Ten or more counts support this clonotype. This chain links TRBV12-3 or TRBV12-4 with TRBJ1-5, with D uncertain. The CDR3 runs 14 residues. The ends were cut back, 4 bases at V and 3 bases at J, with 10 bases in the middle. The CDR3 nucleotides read TGTGCCAGCAGTTCCAGACTCCCCAATCAGCCCCAGCATTTT. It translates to CASSSRLPNQPQHF.

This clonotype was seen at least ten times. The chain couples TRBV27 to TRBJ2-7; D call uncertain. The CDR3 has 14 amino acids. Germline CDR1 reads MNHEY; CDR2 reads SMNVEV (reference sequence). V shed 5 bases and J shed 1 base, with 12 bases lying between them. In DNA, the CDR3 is TGTGCCAGCAGTGCTTTTCCGGCTTCCTACGAGCAGTACTTC. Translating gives CASSAFPASYEQYF.

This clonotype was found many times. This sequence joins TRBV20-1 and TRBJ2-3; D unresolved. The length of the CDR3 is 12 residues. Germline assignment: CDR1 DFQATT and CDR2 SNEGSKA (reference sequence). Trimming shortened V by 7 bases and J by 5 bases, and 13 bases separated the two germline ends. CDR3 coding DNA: TGCAGTGATTGTTTCGTCCTAGATACGCAGTATTTT. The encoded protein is CSDCFVLDTQYF.

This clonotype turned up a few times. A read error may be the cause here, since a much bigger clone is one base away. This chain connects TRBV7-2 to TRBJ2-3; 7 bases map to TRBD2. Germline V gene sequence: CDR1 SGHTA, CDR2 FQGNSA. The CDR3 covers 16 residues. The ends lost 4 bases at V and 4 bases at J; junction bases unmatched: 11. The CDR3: CASSYPSSGGADTQYF. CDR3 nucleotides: TGTGCCAGCAGCTACCCCTCTAGCGGTGGGGCAGATACGCAGTATTTT.

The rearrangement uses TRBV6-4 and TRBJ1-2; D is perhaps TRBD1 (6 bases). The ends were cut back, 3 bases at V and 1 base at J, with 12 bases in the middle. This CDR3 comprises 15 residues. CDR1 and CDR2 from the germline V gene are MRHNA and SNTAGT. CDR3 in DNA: TGTGCCAGCAGTGAGGGCCCGGGACATAACTATGGCTACACCTTC. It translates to CASSEGPGHNYGYTF.

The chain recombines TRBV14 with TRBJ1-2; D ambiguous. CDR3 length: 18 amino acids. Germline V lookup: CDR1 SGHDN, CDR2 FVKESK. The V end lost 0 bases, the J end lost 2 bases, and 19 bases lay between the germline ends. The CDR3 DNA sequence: TGTGCCAGCAGCCAAGATCGATCCCCTACGACGGGGAACTATGGCTACACCTTC. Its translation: CASSQDRSPTTGNYGYTF.

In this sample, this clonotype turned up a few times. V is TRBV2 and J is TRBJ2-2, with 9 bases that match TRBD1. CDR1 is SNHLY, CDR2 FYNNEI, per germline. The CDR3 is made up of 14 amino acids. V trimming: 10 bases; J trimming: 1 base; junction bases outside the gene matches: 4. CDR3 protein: CATRDRVNTGELFF. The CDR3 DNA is TGTGCCACCCGGGACAGGGTGAACACCGGGGAGCTGTTTTTT.

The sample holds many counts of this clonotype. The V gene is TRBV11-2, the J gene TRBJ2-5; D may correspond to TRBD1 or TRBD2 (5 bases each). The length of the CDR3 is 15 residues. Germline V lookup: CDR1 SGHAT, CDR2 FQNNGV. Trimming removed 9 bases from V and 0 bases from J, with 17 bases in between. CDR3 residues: CASTRGGGNQETQYF. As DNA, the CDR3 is TGTGCCAGTACCCGGGGCGGAGGAAACCAAGAGACCCAGTACTTC.

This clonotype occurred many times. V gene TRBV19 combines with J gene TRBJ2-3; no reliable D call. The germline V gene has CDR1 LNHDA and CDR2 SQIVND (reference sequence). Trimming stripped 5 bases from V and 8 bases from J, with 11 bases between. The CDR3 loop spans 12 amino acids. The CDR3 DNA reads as TGTGCCAGTAGTGTGGACGGAAGTACGCAGTATTTT. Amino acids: CASSVDGSTQYF. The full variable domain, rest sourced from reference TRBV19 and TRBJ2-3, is DGGITQSPKYLFRKEGQNVTLSCEQNLNHDAMYWYRQDPGQGLRLIYYSQIVNDFQKGDIAEGYSVSREKKESFPLTVTSAQKNPTAFYLCASSVDGSTQYFGPGTRLTVL.